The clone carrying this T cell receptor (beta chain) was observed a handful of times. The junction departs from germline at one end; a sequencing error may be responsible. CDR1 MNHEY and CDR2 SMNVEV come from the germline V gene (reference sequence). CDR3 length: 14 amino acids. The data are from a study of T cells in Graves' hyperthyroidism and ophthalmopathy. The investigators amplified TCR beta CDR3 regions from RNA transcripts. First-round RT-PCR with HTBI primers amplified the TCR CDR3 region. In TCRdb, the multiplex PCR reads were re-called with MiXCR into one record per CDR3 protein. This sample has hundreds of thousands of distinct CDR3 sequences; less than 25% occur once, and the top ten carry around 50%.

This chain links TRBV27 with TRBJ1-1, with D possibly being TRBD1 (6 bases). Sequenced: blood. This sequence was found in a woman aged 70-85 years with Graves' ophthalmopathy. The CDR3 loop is CASSFRGRNTETFF. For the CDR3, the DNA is TGTGCCAGCAGTTTCAGGGGTCGAAACACTGAAACTTTCTTT.